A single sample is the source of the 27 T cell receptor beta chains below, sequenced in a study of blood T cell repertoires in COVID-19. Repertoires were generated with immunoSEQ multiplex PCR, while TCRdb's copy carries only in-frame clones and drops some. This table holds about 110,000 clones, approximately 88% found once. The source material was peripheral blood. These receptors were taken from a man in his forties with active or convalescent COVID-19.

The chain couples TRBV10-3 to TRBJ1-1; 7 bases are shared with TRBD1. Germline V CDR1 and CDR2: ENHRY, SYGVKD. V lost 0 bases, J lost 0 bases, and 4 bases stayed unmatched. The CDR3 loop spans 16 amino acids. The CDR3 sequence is CAISESPGQLNTEAFF. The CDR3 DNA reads TGTGCCATCAGTGAGTCTCCGGGACAGCTGAACACTGAAGCTTTCTTT.

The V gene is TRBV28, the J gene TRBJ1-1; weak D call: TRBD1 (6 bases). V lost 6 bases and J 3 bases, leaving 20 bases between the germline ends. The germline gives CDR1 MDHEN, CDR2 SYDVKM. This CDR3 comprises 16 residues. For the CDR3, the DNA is TGTGCCAGCAGGGGGGGGCAGGGGTTTAGGTACACTGAAGCTTTCTTT. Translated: CASRGGQGFRYTEAFF.

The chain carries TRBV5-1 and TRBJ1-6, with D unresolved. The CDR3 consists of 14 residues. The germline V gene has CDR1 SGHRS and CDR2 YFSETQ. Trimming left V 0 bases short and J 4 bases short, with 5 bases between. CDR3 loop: CASSLDWYNSPLHF. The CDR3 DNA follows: TGCGCCAGCAGCTTGGACTGGTATAATTCACCCCTCCACTTT.

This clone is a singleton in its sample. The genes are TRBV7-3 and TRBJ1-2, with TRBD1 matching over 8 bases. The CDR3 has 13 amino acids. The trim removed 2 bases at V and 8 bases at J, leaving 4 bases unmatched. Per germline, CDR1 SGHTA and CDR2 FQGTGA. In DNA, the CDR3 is TGTGCCAGCAGCTTACCAGGGGGCATAGGCTACACCTTC. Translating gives CASSLPGGIGYTF.

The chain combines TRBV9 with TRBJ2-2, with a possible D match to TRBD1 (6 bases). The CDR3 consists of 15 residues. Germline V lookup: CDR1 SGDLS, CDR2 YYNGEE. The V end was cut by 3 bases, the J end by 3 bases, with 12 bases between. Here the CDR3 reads CASSATDRHTGELFF. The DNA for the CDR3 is TGTGCCAGCAGCGCTACAGACAGGCACACCGGGGAGCTGTTTTTT.

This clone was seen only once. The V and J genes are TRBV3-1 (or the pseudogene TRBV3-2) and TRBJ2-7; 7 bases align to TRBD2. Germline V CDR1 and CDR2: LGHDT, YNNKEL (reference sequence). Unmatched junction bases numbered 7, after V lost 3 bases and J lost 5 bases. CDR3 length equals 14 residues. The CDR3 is CASSQSGITHEQYF. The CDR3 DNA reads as TGTGCCAGCAGCCAGAGCGGGATAACCCACGAGCAGTACTTC.

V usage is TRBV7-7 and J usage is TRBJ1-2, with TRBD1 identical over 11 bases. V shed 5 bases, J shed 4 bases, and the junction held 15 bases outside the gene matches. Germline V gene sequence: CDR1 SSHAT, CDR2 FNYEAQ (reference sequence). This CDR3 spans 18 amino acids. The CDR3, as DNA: TGTGCCAGCAGCCCCGGACCGGGACAGGGGGTAAATCTCTATGGCTACACCTTC. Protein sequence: CASSPGPGQGVNLYGYTF.

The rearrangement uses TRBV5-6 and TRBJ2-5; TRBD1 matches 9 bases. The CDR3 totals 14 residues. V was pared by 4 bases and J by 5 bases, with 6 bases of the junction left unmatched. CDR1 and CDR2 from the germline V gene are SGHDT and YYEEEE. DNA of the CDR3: TGTGCCAGCAGCCCCGGGACAGGGTGGGAGACCCAGTACTTC. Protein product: CASSPGTGWETQYF.

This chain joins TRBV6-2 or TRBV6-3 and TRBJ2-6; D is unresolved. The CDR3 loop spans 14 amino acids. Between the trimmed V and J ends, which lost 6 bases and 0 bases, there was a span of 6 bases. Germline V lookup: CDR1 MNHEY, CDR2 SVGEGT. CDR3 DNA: TGTGCCAGCAGCCACTACTCTGGGGCCAACGTCCTGACTTTC. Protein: CASSHYSGANVLTF.

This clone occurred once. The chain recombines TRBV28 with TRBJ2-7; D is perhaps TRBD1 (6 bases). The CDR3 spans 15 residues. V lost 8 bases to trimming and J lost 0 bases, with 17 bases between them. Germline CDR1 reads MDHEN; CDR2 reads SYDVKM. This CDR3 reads CASAAARTVSYEQYF. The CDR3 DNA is TGTGCCAGCGCCGCTGCTAGGACAGTCTCCTACGAGCAGTACTTC.

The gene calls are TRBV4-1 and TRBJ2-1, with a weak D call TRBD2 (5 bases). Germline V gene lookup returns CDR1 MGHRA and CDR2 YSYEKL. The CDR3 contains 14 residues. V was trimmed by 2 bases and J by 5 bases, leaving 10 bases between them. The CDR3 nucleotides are TGCGCCAGCAGCCAATGGCTAGCAGACAATGAGCAGTTCTTC. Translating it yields CASSQWLADNEQFF.

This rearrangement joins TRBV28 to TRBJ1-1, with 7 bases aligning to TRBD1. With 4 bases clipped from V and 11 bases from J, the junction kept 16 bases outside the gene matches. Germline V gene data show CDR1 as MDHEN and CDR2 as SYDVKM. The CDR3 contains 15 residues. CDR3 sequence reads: CASSSPGRTGAQAFF. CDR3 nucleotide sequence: TGTGCCAGCAGTTCCCCCGGACGAACAGGGGCGCAGGCTTTCTTT.

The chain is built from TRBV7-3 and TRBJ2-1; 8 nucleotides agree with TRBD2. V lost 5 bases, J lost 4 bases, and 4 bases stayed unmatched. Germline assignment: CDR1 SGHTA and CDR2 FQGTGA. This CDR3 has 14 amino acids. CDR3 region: CASSPGLGYNEQFF. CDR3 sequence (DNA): TGTGCCAGCAGCCCGGGACTAGGGTACAATGAGCAGTTCTTC.

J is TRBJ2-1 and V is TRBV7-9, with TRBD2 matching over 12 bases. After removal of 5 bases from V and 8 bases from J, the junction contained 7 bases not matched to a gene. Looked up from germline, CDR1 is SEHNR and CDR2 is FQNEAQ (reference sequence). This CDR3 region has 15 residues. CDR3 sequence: CASSRTSGMRDEQFF. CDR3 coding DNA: TGTGCCAGCAGCCGGACTAGCGGGATGAGGGATGAGCAGTTCTTC.

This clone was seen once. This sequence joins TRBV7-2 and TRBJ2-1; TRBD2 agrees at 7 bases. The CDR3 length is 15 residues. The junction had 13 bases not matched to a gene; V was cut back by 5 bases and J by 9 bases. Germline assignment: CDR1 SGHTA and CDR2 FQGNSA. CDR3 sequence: CASSPDGGSYGEQFF. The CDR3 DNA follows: TGTGCCAGCAGCCCCGATGGCGGGAGTTACGGTGAGCAGTTCTTC. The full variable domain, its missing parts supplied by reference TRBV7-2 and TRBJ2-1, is GAGVSQSPSNKVTEKGKDVELRCDPISGHTALYWYRQSLGQGLEFLIYFQGNSAPDKSGLPSDRFSAERTGGSVSTLTIQRTQQEDSAVYLCASSPDGGSYGEQFFGPGTRLTVL.

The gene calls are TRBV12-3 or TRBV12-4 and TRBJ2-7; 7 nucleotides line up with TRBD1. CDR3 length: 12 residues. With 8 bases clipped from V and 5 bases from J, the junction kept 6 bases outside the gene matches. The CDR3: CASRDRAHEQYF. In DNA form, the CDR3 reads TGTGCCAGCCGAGACAGGGCCCACGAGCAGTACTTC.

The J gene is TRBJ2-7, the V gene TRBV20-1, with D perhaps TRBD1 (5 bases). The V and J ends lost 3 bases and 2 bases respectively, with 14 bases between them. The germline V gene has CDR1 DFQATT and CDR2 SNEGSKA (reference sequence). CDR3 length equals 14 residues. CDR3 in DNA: TGCAGTGCTAGTAAGGTGGGGCCCCCCTACGAGCAGTACTTC. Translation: CSASKVGPPYEQYF.

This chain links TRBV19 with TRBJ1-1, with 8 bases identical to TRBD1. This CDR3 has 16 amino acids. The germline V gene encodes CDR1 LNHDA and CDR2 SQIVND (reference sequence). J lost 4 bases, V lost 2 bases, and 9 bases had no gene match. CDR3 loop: CASSINGQGRRTEAFF. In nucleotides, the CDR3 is TGTGCCAGTAGTATAAACGGACAGGGTCGTCGCACTGAAGCTTTCTTT. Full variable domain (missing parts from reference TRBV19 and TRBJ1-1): DGGITQSPKYLFRKEGQNVTLSCEQNLNHDAMYWYRQDPGQGLRLIYYSQIVNDFQKGDIAEGYSVSREKKESFPLTVTSAQKNPTAFYLCASSINGQGRRTEAFFGQGTRLTVV.

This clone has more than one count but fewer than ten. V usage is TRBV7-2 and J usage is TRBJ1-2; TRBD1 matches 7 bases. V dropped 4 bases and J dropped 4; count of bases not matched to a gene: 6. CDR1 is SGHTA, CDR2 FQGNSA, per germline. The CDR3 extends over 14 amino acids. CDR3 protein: CASSSGQARYGYTF. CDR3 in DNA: TGTGCCAGCAGCTCCGGACAGGCCCGCTATGGCTACACCTTC.

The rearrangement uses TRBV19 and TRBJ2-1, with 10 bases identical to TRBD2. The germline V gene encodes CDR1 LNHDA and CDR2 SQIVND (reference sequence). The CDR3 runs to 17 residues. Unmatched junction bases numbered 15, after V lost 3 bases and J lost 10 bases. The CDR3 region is CASSIGSLAGARGEQFF. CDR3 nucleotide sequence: TGTGCCAGTAGTATCGGGTCCCTAGCGGGAGCTCGAGGGGAGCAGTTCTTC.

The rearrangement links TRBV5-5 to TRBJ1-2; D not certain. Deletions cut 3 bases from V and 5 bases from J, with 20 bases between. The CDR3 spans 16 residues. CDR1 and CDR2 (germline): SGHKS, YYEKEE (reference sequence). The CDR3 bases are TGTGCCAGCAGCTCCCTCCCTGAGGCAGATTGGTATGGCTACACCTTC. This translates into CASSSLPEADWYGYTF.

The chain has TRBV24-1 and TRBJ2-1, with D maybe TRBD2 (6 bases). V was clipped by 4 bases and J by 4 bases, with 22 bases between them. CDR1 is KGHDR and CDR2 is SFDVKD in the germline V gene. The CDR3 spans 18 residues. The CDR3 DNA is TGTGCCACCAGTGACGCAGGGTTCGGGGGTTCTCAATACAATGAGCAGTTCTTC. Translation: CATSDAGFGGSQYNEQFF.

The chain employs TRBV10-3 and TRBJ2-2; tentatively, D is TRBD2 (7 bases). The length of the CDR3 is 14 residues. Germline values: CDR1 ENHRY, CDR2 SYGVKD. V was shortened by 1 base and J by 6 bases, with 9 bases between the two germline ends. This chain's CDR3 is CAISEFGGPGELFF. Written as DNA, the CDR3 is TGTGCCATCAGTGAGTTCGGGGGGCCCGGGGAGCTGTTTTTT.

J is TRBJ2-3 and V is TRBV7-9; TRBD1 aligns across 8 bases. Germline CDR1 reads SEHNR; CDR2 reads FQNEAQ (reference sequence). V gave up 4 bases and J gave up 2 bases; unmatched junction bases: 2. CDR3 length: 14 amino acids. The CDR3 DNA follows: TGTGCCAGCAGCTGGGACAGGAACACAGATACGCAGTATTTT. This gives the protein CASSWDRNTDTQYF.

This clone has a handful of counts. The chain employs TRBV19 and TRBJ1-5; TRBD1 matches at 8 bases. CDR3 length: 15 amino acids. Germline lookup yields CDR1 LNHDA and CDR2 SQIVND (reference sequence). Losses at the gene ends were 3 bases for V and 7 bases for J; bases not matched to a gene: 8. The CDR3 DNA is TGTGCCAGTAGTATTGGGGCAGGGGGCTGGCAGCCCCAGCATTTT. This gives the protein CASSIGAGGWQPQHF.

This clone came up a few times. CDR3 nucleotide sequence: TGTGCCAGCAGCTCCTACAGGGGGCGCGGGTACGAGCAGTACTTC. Its protein is CASSSYRGRGYEQYF. V is TRBV7-7 and J is TRBJ2-7; 9 nucleotides agree with TRBD1. Germline CDR1 reads SSHAT; CDR2 reads FNYEAQ (reference sequence). The CDR3 length is 15 residues. Losses at the gene ends were 4 bases for V and 4 bases for J; bases not matched to a gene: 8.

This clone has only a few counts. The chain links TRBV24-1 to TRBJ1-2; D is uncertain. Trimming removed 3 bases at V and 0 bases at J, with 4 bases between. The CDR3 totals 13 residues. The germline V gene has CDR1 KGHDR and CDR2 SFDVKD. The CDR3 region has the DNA TGTGCCACCAGTGATGGCACTAACTATGGCTACACCTTC. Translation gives CATSDGTNYGYTF.